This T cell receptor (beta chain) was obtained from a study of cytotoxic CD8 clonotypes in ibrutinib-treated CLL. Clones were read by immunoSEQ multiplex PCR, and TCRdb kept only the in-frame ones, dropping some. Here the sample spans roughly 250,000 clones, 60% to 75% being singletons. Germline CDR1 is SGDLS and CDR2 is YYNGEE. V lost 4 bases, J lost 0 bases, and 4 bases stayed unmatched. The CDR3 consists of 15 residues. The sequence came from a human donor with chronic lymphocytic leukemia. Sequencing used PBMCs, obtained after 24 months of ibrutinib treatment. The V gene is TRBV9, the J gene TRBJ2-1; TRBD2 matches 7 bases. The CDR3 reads CASSKREDSYNEQFF. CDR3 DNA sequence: TGTGCCAGCAGCAAACGGGAGGACTCCTACAATGAGCAGTTCTTC.